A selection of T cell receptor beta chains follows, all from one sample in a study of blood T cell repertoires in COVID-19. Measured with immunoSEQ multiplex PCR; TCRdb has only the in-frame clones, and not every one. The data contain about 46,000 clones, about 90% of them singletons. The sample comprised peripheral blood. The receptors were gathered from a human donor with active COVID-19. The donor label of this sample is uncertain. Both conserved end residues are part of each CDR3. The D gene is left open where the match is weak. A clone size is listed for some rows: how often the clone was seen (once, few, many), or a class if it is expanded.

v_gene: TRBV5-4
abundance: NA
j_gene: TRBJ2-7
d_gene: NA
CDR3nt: TGTGCCAGCAGCTCTCAGTACGAGCAGTACTTC
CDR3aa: CASSSQYEQYF

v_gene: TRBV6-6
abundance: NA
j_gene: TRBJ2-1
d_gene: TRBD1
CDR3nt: TGTGCCAGCAGTCGGGCAGGGGGCTCCTACAATGAGCAGTTCTTC
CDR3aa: CASSRAGGSYNEQFF

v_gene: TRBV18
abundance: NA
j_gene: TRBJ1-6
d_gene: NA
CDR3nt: TGTGCCAGCTCACCCGCGGGCCTGGGTCATAATTCACCCCTCCACTTT
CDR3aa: CASSPAGLGHNSPLHF

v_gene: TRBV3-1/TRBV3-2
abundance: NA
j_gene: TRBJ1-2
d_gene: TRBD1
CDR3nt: TGTGCCAGCAGCCAAGACCCCTGGGTTCCGGACAGGGGCTATGGCTACACCTTC
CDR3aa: CASSQDPWVPDRGYGYTF

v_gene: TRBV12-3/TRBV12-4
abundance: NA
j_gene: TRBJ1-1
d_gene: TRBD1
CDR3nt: TGTGCCAGCAGTTTGGACAGGGGATTTGAAGCTTTCTTT
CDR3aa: CASSLDRGFEAFF

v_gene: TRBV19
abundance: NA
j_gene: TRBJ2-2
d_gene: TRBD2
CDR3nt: TGTGCCACCGACGGACGGGAGGGCACCGGGGAGCTGTTTTTT
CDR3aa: CATDGREGTGELFF

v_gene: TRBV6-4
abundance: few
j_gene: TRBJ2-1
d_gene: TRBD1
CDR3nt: TGTGCCACCGCCCCGGGACAGGGTGGGTCTGAGCAGTTCTTC
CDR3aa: CATAPGQGGSEQFF

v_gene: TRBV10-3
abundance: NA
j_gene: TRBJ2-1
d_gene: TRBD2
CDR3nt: TGTGCCATCAGCGGCACTAGCGGGAGGGCCTATTCCTACAATGAGCAGTTCTTC
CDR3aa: CAISGTSGRAYSYNEQFF

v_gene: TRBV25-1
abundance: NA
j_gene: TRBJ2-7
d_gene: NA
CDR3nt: TGTGCCAGCCGAGGGGCAGGGGTCCTCGAGCAGTACTTC
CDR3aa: CASRGAGVLEQYF

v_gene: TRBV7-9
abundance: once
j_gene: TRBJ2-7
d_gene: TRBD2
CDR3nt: TGTGCCAGCAGCTTGGGGGGGTCGGCCTACTACGAGCAGTACTTC
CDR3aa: CASSLGGSAYYEQYF

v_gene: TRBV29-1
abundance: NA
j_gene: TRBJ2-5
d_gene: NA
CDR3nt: TGCAGCGTTCTTAATTACGGAGAGACCCAGTACTTC
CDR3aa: CSVLNYGETQYF

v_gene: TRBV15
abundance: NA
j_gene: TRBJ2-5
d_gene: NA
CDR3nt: TGTGCCACCAGCAGACCCTGGAGGGGGGAGGGCAGCGAGACCCAGTACTTC
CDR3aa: CATSRPWRGEGSETQYF

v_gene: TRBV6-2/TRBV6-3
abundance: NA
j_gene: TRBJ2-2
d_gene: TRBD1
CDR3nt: TGTGCCAGCAGTCGGGACAGGGTAGGAACCGGGGAGCTGTTTTTT
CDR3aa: CASSRDRVGTGELFF

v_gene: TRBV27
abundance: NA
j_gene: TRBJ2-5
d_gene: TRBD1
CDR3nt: TGTGCCAGCAGTCTCACAGCCCCGGGACAGGCAAAAGAGATCCAGTACTTC
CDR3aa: CASSLTAPGQAKEIQYF

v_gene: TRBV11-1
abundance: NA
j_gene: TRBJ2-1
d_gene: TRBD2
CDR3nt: TGTGCCAGCAGCTTAAGGACTAGCGGGTCCGATGAGCAGTTCTTC
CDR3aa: CASSLRTSGSDEQFF

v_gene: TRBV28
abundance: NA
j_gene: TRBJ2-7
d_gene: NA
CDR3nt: TGTGCCAGCAGTTTAGCCGCGGGGCTTTCCTACGAGCAGTACTTC
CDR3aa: CASSLAAGLSYEQYF

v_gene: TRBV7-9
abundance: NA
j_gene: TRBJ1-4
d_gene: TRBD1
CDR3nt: TGTGCCAGCAGCGAGACAGGGGAGCGTGAAAAACTGTTTTTT
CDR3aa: CASSETGEREKLFF

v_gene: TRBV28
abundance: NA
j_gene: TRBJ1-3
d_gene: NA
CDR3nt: TGTGCCAGCAGTTCCAGAAACTCTGGAAACACCATATATTTT
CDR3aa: CASSSRNSGNTIYF

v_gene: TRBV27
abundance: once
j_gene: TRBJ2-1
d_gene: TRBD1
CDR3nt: TGTGCCAGCAGTTTCTGGGACAGGGCCCATGAGCAGTTCTTC
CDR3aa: CASSFWDRAHEQFF

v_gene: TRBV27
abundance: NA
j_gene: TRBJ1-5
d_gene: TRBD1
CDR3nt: TGTGCCAGCAGTCCTTGGGACAGGGTGGGTCAGCCCCAGCATTTT
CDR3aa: CASSPWDRVGQPQHF

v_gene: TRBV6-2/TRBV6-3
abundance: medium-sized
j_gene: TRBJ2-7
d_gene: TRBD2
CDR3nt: TGTGCCAGCAGTTACCTAACTAGCGGCCTTTCCGAGCAGTACTTC
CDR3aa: CASSYLTSGLSEQYF

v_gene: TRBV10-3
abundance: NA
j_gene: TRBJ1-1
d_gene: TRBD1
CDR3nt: TGTGCCATTCAGGGGGCGACAACTGAAGCTTTCTTT
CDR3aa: CAIQGATTEAFF

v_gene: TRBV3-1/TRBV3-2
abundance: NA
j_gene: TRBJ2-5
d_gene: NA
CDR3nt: TGTGCCAGCAGCCGACAGCAAGAGACCCAGTACTTC
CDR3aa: CASSRQQETQYF

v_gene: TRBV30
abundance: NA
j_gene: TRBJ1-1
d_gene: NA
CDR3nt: TGTGCCGGAGGTCCGGGGAACACTGAAGCTTTCTTT
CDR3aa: CAGGPGNTEAFF

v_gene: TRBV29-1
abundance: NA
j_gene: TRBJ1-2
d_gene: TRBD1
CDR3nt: TGCAGCGTCGTAAACCAGGACAGGGGGTATAGGGGCTACACCTTC
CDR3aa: CSVVNQDRGYRGYTF

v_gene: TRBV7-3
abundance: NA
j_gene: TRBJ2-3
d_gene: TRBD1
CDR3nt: TGTGCCAGCCGGGACAGGGGGTCAGATACGCAGTATTTT
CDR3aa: CASRDRGSDTQYF

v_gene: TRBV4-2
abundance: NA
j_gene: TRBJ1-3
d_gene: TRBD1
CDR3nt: TGTGCCAGCAGCCAAGAGACAGGGAATGGAAACACCATATATTTT
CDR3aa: CASSQETGNGNTIYF

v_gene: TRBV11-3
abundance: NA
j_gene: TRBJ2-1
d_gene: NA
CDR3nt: TGTGCCAGCAGCTTCTCTAGCGTTAGTGAGCAGTTCTTC
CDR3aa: CASSFSSVSEQFF

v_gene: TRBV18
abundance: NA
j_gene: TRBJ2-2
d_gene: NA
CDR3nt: TGTGCCAGCCCCGGGGAAGTGGGGAACACCGGGGAGCTGTTTTTT
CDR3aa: CASPGEVGNTGELFF

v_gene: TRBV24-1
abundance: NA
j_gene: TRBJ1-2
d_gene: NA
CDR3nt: TGTGCCACCAGTGGCTCGGGGTCGGCGAATGGCTACACCTTC
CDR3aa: CATSGSGSANGYTF

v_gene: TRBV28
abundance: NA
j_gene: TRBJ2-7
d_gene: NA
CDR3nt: TGTGCCAGCAGCTTCCCCGCGACAGGAAACGAGCAGTACTTC
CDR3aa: CASSFPATGNEQYF

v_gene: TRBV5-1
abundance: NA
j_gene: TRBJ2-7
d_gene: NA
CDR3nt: TGCGCCAGCAGCTCCAACCCAGGGTCGGACGAGCAGTACTTC
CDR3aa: CASSSNPGSDEQYF

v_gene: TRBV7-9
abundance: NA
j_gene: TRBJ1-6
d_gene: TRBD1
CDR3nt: TGTGCCAGCAGCTCCGTAAAGGGGGCAGGGAATTCACCCCTCCACTTT
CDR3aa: CASSSVKGAGNSPLHF

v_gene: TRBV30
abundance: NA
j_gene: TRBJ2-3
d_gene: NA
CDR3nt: TGTGCCTGGAGTGTACTGGATACGCAGTATTTT
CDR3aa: CAWSVLDTQYF

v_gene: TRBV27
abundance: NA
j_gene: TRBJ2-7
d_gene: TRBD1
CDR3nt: TGTGCCAGCAGTTACGGGACAGGGGGGCGATACGAGCAGTACTTC
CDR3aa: CASSYGTGGRYEQYF

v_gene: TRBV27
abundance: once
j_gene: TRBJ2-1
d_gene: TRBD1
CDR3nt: TGTGCCAGCAGTGCAGGGGGCTTATTAGGTTCCTACAATGAGCAGTTCTTC
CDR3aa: CASSAGGLLGSYNEQFF

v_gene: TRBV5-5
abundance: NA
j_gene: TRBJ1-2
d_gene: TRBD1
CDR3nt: TGTGCCAGCCAGACAGGGGCGAACTATGGCTACACCTTC
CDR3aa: CASQTGANYGYTF

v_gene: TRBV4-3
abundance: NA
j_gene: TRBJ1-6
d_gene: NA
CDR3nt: TGCGCCAGCAGCCAAGAGAGGGTCCAATTTCTAGATTCACCCCTCCACTTT
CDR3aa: CASSQERVQFLDSPLHF

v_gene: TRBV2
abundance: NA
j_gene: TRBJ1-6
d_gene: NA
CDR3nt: TGTGCCAGCAGTGGTACGGTTTCGAATTCACCCCTCCACTTT
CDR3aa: CASSGTVSNSPLHF

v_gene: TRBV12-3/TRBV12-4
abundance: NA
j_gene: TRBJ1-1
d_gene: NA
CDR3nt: TGTGCCAGCACTCTCGAATGGGGCAGCGAAGCTTTCTTT
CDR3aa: CASTLEWGSEAFF

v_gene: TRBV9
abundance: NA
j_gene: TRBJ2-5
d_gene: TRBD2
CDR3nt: TGTGCCAGCAGCGTAATCGGGACTAGCGAGGAGACCCAGTACTTC
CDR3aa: CASSVIGTSEETQYF

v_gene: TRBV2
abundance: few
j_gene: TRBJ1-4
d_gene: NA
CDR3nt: TGTGCCAGCAGTATCACTGATACCAATGAAAAACTGTTTTTT
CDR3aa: CASSITDTNEKLFF

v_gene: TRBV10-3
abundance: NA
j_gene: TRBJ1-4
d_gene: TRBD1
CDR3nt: TGTGCCATCAGCCCGAGCCCGACAGGGTTGGGAACTAATGAAAAACTGTTTTTT
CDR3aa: CAISPSPTGLGTNEKLFF